A selection of T cell receptor beta chains follows, all from one sample in a study of identical twins. From the 5' RACE reads, TCRdb called clonotypes with MiXCR, one entry per CDR3 protein. The sample carries some 570,000 distinct CDR3 sequences, 20% to 25% recorded once. The same sample was also studied in work on yellow fever vaccine responses in identical twins.

The sequencing sample was made of CD4+ T cells sorted from blood. All receptors come from a woman aged 18-29 years in good health. CDR3s leave out the opening cysteine and the closing phenylalanine or tryptophan.

>TRBJ2-1|14|TRBV24-1
ATSEKGTGLSGEQF
>TRBJ2-1|14|TRBV5-6
ASSLFLASGSNEQF
>TRBJ2-3|15|TRBV13
ASSLGGNSPIADTQY
>TRBJ2-3|10|TRBV11-2
ASSLGLGWVY
>TRBJ2-3|10|TRBV20-1
SPTGDTDTQY
>TRBJ2-5|15|TRBV18
ASSPYQISRDQETQY
>TRBJ2-7|11|TRBV7-9
ASSLGRSREQY
>TRBJ2-3|15|TRBV3-1
ASSQGSGTLNTDTQY
>TRBJ1-4|13|TRBV5-1
ASSSMTSDNEKLF
>TRBJ1-6|12|TRBV9
ASSVGSLDSPLH
>TRBJ2-1|13|TRBV5-1
ASSLDSPGIDEQF
>TRBJ2-1|10|TRBV6-6
ATRSSGGPQF
>TRBJ2-3|13|TRBV2
ASSERGGAADTQY
>TRBJ2-1|13|TRBV25-1
ASSERASSYNEQF
>TRBJ1-2|14|TRBV12-3/TRBV12-4
ASSQTRQGSNYGYT
>TRBJ2-5|11|TRBV10-1
ASSDAGEETQY
>TRBJ2-7|13|TRBV28
ASSGPVPPTYEQY
>TRBJ2-6|11|TRBV10-1
ASSESGANVLT
>TRBJ2-1|10|TRBV12-3/TRBV12-4
ASSLSSGEQF
>TRBJ2-1|11|TRBV4-2
ASSPGRGEEQF
>TRBJ2-7|14|TRBV20-1
SARDRGQGPSYEQY
>TRBJ2-7|13|TRBV3-1
ASSQVGSSSYEQY
>TRBJ1-2|13|TRBV19
ASRATGGKNYGYT
>TRBJ1-1|12|TRBV6-1
ASSSWTGLWYAF
>TRBJ2-1|11|TRBV27
ASSPDSGRIPF
>TRBJ2-7|12|TRBV27
ASRIRQASYEQY
>TRBJ2-7|11|TRBV3-1
ASSREQHYEQY
>TRBJ2-2|13|TRBV10-3
AIRPGTGRIGELF
>TRBJ1-1|12|TRBV5-6
ASSFNRNFPEAF
>TRBJ1-1|15|TRBV29-1
SVGGIGSFNLNTEAF
>TRBJ2-3|10|TRBV10-3
AISAGIDTQY
>TRBJ2-4|14|TRBV5-1
ASSLAAPGYKNIQY
>TRBJ2-5|10|TRBV2
ASSKGKETQY
>TRBJ2-5|14|TRBV10-3
AISESRTGKQETQY
>TRBJ2-5|15|TRBV6-1
ASSDLIGGGYQETQY
>TRBJ1-6|12|TRBV12-3/TRBV12-4
ASSLEGRNSPLH
>TRBJ2-1|14|TRBV3-1
ACSRGTSGAYNEQF
>TRBJ2-2|12|TRBV28
ASSLTGLAGELF
>TRBJ1-4|13|TRBV7-6
ASSPPGHGYEKLF
>TRBJ2-5|14|TRBV6-1
ASVGGTGAGQETQY
>TRBJ2-1|12|TRBV13
ASSRSLGGDEQF